This note documents a single T cell receptor (beta chain) sequence. The clone's antigen remains unknown. It has no much larger one-base neighbor in the sample; base qualities were not kept. The data are from a study of blood T cells in healthy people across ages (dated by TCRdb to the mid-2010s). Describing the broader study: In model experiments, roughly one uniquely barcoded TCR beta cDNA molecule per two T cells was captured by template switching. The study measured age-related changes in TCR beta repertoire diversity using deep sequencing normalized with unique cDNA molecular identifiers. Donors were grouped into four age groups: young (average roughly 17 years), middle-aged (about 38), aged (approximately 67) and long-lived (approximately 82). To avoid experimental bias, donors of different ages were randomly spread across the sequencing lanes. Using the same blood draw, the study looked at two additional independent replicas of 1 million unique cDNA reads for two donors, one aged 18 to 30 and the other aged 80 or older.

The study at large found these results: Conclusive comparison of naive and antigen-experienced compartments was prevented by the profiling of bulk unsorted PBMCs. Observed TCR beta diversity per million T cells fell roughly linearly with age, and a significant reduction was already apparent by age around 36. The percentage of naive T cells measured by flow cytometry correlated strongly with observed TCR beta diversity. Because donor CMV infection status was unknown, age-related changes in expanded clonotypes were potentially confounded. Compared with the aged group, the long-lived group had more naive CD4+ T cells, fewer expanded clones and increased TCR diversity, a pattern suggesting age selection. Estimates of total diversity based on one million sequenced T cells were considered lower bounds and underestimates.

Library prep was done by 5' RACE. A second roughly 6 to 11 cycle PCR used a sample-barcoded 5' primer and a J-beta primer mix. A template-switch 5' adaptor carrying 12 random nucleotides introduced a unique molecular identifier onto each TCR beta cDNA molecule. Each sample yielded at least 3 million CDR3-containing paired-end reads. All of the RNA was converted into first-strand cDNA using the Mint cDNA synthesis kit, with a TRBC-specific oligonucleotide serving as the primer. Following uracil-DNA glycosylase treatment, all cDNA underwent a first 18-cycle PCR with the universal primers M1SS and BC2_uni_R. The authors' pipeline ran thus. Normalization of each sample was performed by random selection of 1 million high-quality reads, each carrying a distinct molecular identifier. Instead of being binned into consensus sequences, reads with shared molecular identifiers were discarded. MiTCR, set to a Q25 quality threshold and the strictest error-elimination algorithm, was used for CDR3 identification, clonotype clustering and error correction. A nonparametric unseen species model with Euler transformation was used to estimate lower-bound total TCR beta diversity. TCRdb reran the public reads through fastp at Q25 and MiXCR, keeping productive beta chains. One record per CDR3 amino acid sequence lists the most common genes and DNA. The V and J calls here are based on TCRdb, not the publication. A total of roughly 1.9 million distinct CDR3 sequences appear in this sample, 30% to 40% of them only once. The ten biggest clones cover roughly 24% of the sample.

The CDR3 runs 15 residues from the cysteine to the phenylalanine. Of all the DNA, just the CDR3 is kept, 45 bases in frame from base 1. Trimming takes 1 base from V and 4 bases from J, and the germline ends sit 13 bases apart. From a lookup of the germline V gene, CDR1 and CDR2 are LGHNA and YSLEER. The approximately 39 donors, aged about 6 to 95 years, were systemically healthy Caucasian individuals from Russia. Each donor gave 9 to 10 milliliters of peripheral blood, collected into EDTA-treated Vacutainer tubes. Ficoll-Paque density-gradient centrifugation was used to isolate PBMCs, with at least 6 million obtained per sample. Total RNA, at least 6 micrograms per sample, was extracted from PBMCs with Trizol reagent. The percentages of naive CD45RAhigh/CD27high T cells were determined by flow cytometry on a PBMC aliquot from every donor.

The sequencing sample was made of blood. Recombination connected TRBV4-3 to TRBJ1-1, with no reliable assignment of the D segment. The clonotype comes from a human donor in good health. The DNA sequence is as follows: TGCGCCAGCAGCCAAGTATTAAGCAGGCTCACTGAAGCTTTCTTT. It translates as CASSQVLSRLTEAFF.